This T cell receptor (beta chain) was obtained from a study of cytomegalovirus exposure and HLA in healthy donors. This CDR3 is built from 13 residues. CDR1 MGHRA and CDR2 YSYEKL come from the germline V gene. V lost 4 bases to trimming and J lost 2 bases, with 9 bases between them. It was with 60 Vbeta and 13 Jbeta primers that the PCR ran. Produced via immunoSEQ multiplex PCR; TCRdb's table is partial and in-frame only. The sample consists of about 160,000 clones, roughly 70% of them appearing once. Material for sequencing was PBMCs. This receptor was identified in a man aged 35-49 years in good health and CMV-seropositive. The rearrangement joins TRBV4-1 to TRBJ2-7; no reliable D call. The CDR3 loop is CASSLPGAYEQYF. CDR3 bases: TGCGCCAGCAGCCTCCCCGGTGCCTACGAGCAGTACTTC.